This is a list of T cell receptor beta chains from one sample in a study of graft-versus-host responses after intestinal transplantation. Using immunoSEQ multiplex PCR, the repertoire was profiled, and TCRdb retains in-frame clones only, with some absent. The sample includes about 90,000 clones, approximately 92% of them seen just once. Their antigens are not known. The sequencing used unstimulated CD8+ T cells sorted from spleen or lymph node cells, collected before transplant. These receptors were collected from a human donor who was the organ donor for an intestinal transplant. Each CDR3 is given with its conserved first and last residue. Each record gives: V gene, J gene, D gene, clone size, CDR3 protein, CDR3 DNA. A D gene is named only where the DNA matches it firmly. Clone size appears in some rows only: once, few, many, or a class for an expanded clone.

>TRBV28|TRBJ2-1|TRBD1|-
CASSLTGATTDNEQFF
TGTGCCAGCAGTTTGACAGGGGCCACGACTGACAATGAGCAGTTCTTC
>TRBV7-9|TRBJ2-1|-|-
CASTPQASHEQFF
TGTGCCAGCACCCCTCAAGCTAGCCATGAGCAGTTCTTC
>TRBV5-6|TRBJ1-1|-|-
CASSLVRLAEAFF
TGTGCCAGCAGCTTGGTGAGGCTCGCTGAAGCTTTCTTT
>TRBV30|TRBJ2-7|-|-
CAWSGVLYEQYF
TGTGCCTGGAGTGGTGTACTGTACGAGCAGTACTTC
>TRBV6-1|TRBJ1-2|TRBD1|few
CASSEAVDRGYDYTF
TGTGCCAGCAGTGAAGCGGTGGACAGGGGTTATGACTACACCTTC
>TRBV7-9|TRBJ2-1|-|-
CASSFYDRNRDEQFF
TGTGCCAGCAGCTTTTACGACCGAAATCGGGATGAGCAGTTCTTC
>TRBV27|TRBJ2-1|-|-
CASSLGGKAFGNEQFF
TGTGCCAGCAGTTTGGGGGGTAAAGCCTTTGGCAATGAGCAGTTCTTC
>TRBV19|TRBJ2-7|TRBD1|-
CASSIPRDRLGNWREQYF
TGTGCCAGTAGTATACCGAGGGACAGGTTGGGGAATTGGCGGGAGCAGTACTTC
>TRBV9|TRBJ1-2|-|-
CASSAPRGGVYTF
TGTGCCAGCAGCGCACCCCGGGGGGGGGTCTACACCTTC
>TRBV4-2|TRBJ2-7|-|-
CASSQDRELWAEQYF
TGTGCCAGCAGCCAAGATCGGGAGCTCTGGGCCGAGCAGTACTTC
>TRBV15|TRBJ2-1|TRBD2|-
CATGSLAGEFNEQFF
TGTGCCACGGGGTCCTTAGCGGGAGAGTTCAATGAGCAGTTCTTC
>TRBV7-2|TRBJ2-2|-|-
CASSLVSSLTGELFF
TGTGCCAGCAGCTTAGTGTCGTCCCTCACCGGGGAGCTGTTTTTT
>TRBV19|TRBJ1-1|-|-
CASIHGGAGYTEAFF
TGTGCCAGTATCCATGGGGGGGCTGGGTACACTGAAGCTTTCTTT
>TRBV7-8|TRBJ1-5|-|-
CASSDDGRGINQPQHF
TGTGCCAGCAGCGATGACGGCAGGGGAATAAATCAGCCCCAGCATTTT
>TRBV7-6|TRBJ1-1|-|-
CASSLAGRAFF
TGTGCCAGCAGCTTAGCGGGGAGGGCTTTCTTT
>TRBV19|TRBJ1-2|TRBD1|-
CASSLFSGTGVGYGYTF
TGTGCCAGTAGTCTCTTCTCCGGGACAGGGGTGGGGTATGGCTACACCTTC
>TRBV20-1|TRBJ1-1|-|-
CSAIGGTEAFF
TGCAGTGCTATCGGGGGTACTGAAGCTTTCTTT
>TRBV18|TRBJ2-7|TRBD1|-
CASSPPPGGYEQYF
TGTGCCAGCTCACCTCCGCCAGGGGGCTACGAGCAGTACTTC
>TRBV5-1|TRBJ2-7|-|-
CASSLSGVYEQYF
TGCGCCAGCAGCTTGTCAGGGGTTTACGAGCAGTACTTC
>TRBV14|TRBJ1-2|-|-
CASSQAEGPSHPAGYGYTF
TGTGCCAGCAGCCAAGCAGAGGGCCCTAGCCATCCAGCGGGTTATGGCTACACCTTC
>TRBV15|TRBJ2-7|-|-
CATSTREDRTYYEQYF
TGTGCCACCAGCACCCGGGAGGACAGAACCTACTACGAGCAGTACTTC
>TRBV9|TRBJ2-3|-|-
CASSVAGGYTDTQYF
TGTGCCAGCAGCGTAGCTGGCGGGTACACAGATACGCAGTATTTT
>TRBV5-1|TRBJ2-7|-|-
CASATSWDYEQYF
TGCGCCAGCGCCACTAGTTGGGACTACGAGCAGTACTTC
>TRBV5-1|TRBJ2-3|TRBD2|once
CASVGTISSTDTQYF
TGCGCCAGCGTGGGGACTATATCTAGCACAGATACGCAGTATTTT
>TRBV7-8|TRBJ2-5|-|-
CASSSEDQETQYF
TGTGCCAGCAGCTCGGAGGACCAAGAGACCCAGTACTTC
>TRBV4-3|TRBJ2-1|-|-
CASSQGSGYNEQFF
TGCGCCAGCAGCCAAGGTTCCGGTTACAATGAGCAGTTCTTC
>TRBV4-2|TRBJ2-5|TRBD2|-
CASSQDRVGWTSGSEETQYF
TGTGCCAGCAGCCAAGATCGGGTTGGGTGGACTAGCGGGAGTGAAGAGACCCAGTACTTC